This T cell receptor (beta chain) was retrieved from a study of shared clonotypes between healthy human individuals. Notes on the study in general: Across subsets, estimated richness was generally greater for naive than for memory populations. Relative to clonotypes present in all four donors, those not shared had lower generation probabilities.

The healthy adult donors were HIV-negative and reported no recent acute infections or vaccinations. Libraries were prepared by immunoSEQ multiplex PCR; TCRdb keeps only in-frame clonotypes and omits some of them. There are 300,000 or so clones in the sample; about 74% occur only once, and about 9.4% lies in the top ten. On this clone itself: Its antigen is as yet unknown.

The V end lost 7 bases, the J end lost 4 bases, and 11 bases lay between the germline ends. The CDR3 has 14 residues. Per the germline V gene, CDR1 is SNHLY and CDR2 is FYNNEI. This receptor was taken from a man between 25 and 39 years old in good health. The sequenced material came from memory CD4+ T cells sorted from blood. Subset meaning: CD45RA-negative fraction. V and J are TRBV2 and TRBJ2-6; D may be TRBD2 (6 bases). The CDR3 loop reads CASKGRPGANVLTF. In DNA form, the CDR3 reads TGTGCCAGCAAAGGGAGGCCCGGGGCCAACGTCCTGACTTTC.